These 27 T cell receptor beta chains share one sample of origin, sequenced in a study of siplizumab effects on memory and regulatory T cells. In the mixed lymphocyte reaction, cells were cocultured for around six days at 37°C. Antigens of these TCRs are unknown. TCRdb keeps only in-frame clones here, not all; method: immunoSEQ multiplex PCR. The sample holds 11,000 to 15,000 clones, about 46% seen once. Sample: CFSE-low (dividing) CD4+ T cells sorted from an allogeneic mixed lymphocyte reaction. The receptors were gathered from a human donor in good health; the cells came from an allogeneic mixed lymphocyte reaction.

The V call is TRBV5-4, the J call TRBJ2-7, with D perhaps matching TRBD1 (5 bases). CDR1 is SGHNT, CDR2 YYREEE, per germline (reference sequence). Between the trimmed V and J ends, which lost 4 bases and 7 bases, there was a span of 9 bases. CDR3 size: 11 residues. The CDR3 sequence: CASSGAGEQYF. The CDR3 nucleotides read TGTGCCAGCAGCGGGGCTGGGGAGCAGTACTTC.

This chain uses TRBV11-3 with TRBJ2-1, with 8 bases identical to TRBD2. CDR1 is SGHNT and CDR2 is YENEEA in the germline V gene. V lost 0 bases, J lost 0 bases, and 10 bases stayed unmatched. The CDR3 is 19 residues long. The CDR3 coding sequence is TGTGCCAGCAGCTTAGATAGTCCTAGCGGGTCCAGCTCCTACAATGAGCAGTTCTTC. It specifies CASSLDSPSGSSSYNEQFF.

This clone has only a few counts. V and J are TRBV11-3 and TRBJ2-3; D unclear. V was clipped by 4 bases and J by 9 bases, with 14 bases between them. CDR1 SGHNT and CDR2 YENEEA come from the germline V gene. The CDR3 totals 13 residues. The CDR3 sequence is CASSSAVEGTQYF. The CDR3 DNA follows: TGTGCCAGCAGCTCGGCTGTGGAAGGCACGCAGTATTTT.

V usage is TRBV19 and J usage is TRBJ2-7, with 11 bases that match TRBD1. Germline trimming cut 11 bases from V and 4 bases from J; bases unmatched to any gene: 7. Germline lookup yields CDR1 LNHDA and CDR2 SQIVND (reference sequence). The CDR3 spans 13 residues. The CDR3 sequence: CASQDRGRYEQYF. CDR3 DNA: TGTGCCTCCCAGGACAGGGGGCGTTACGAGCAGTACTTC.

This chain links TRBV13 with TRBJ1-1; D gene uncertain. In germline, CDR1 is PRHDT, CDR2 FYEKMQ (reference sequence). There are 14 residues in the CDR3. V lost 5 bases to trimming and J lost 0 bases, with 10 bases between them. The CDR3 DNA follows: TGTGCCAGCAGCCGGGGTATCCTGAACACTGAAGCTTTCTTT. Its protein is CASSRGILNTEAFF.

This clone has more than one count but fewer than ten. The chain has TRBV18 and TRBJ1-2; tentatively, D is TRBD1 (6 bases). CDR1 and CDR2 from the germline V gene are KGHSH and LQKENI. Trimming took 1 base from V and 3 from J, leaving 6 bases between them. This CDR3 region has 13 residues. CDR3 protein: CASSPQGDYGYTF. The CDR3 nucleotides read TGTGCCAGCTCACCACAGGGGGACTATGGCTACACCTTC.

A few counts support this clone. The chain has TRBV7-9 and TRBJ2-5; D unclear. The V and J ends lost 5 bases and 5 bases respectively, with 9 bases between them. The CDR3 is made up of 12 amino acids. The germline V gene encodes CDR1 SEHNR and CDR2 FQNEAQ (reference sequence). The CDR3 is CASSRAPETQYF. As DNA, the CDR3 is TGTGCCAGCAGCAGGGCTCCGGAGACCCAGTACTTC.

This clone was seen only a few times. The V call is TRBV10-2, the J call TRBJ1-5; no clear D. V lost 6 bases to trimming and J lost 6 bases, with 12 bases between them. The CDR3 contains 13 residues. Per germline, CDR1 WSHSY and CDR2 SAAADI. The chain's CDR3 is CASSKGGGQPQHF. The CDR3 nucleotides are TGCGCCAGCAGCAAAGGTGGCGGTCAGCCCCAGCATTTT.

This clone was observed a single time. The V call is TRBV7-2, the J call TRBJ2-4, with D possibly matching TRBD2 (6 bases). Germline CDR1 and CDR2: SGHTA and FQGNSA. The V end lost 2 bases, the J end lost 8 bases, and 13 bases lay between the germline ends. The CDR3 is 14 residues long. The CDR3 region has the DNA TGTGCCAGCAGCTTATTAGGTGGGGGGTACATTCAGTACTTC. Its protein is CASSLLGGGYIQYF.

This chain uses TRBV14 with TRBJ2-1; D unresolved. Germline V gene lookup returns CDR1 SGHDN and CDR2 FVKESK. This CDR3 contains 13 residues. Deletions cut 0 bases from V and 11 bases from J, with 11 bases between. The CDR3 DNA sequence: TGTGCCAGCAGCCAAGATAGGAACAGCCAGCAGTTCTTC. This encodes CASSQDRNSQQFF. Using reference TRBV14 and TRBJ2-1 for the parts outside the CDR3, the full variable domain is EAGVTQFPSHSVIEKGQTVTLRCDPISGHDNLYWYRRVMGKEIKFLLHFVKESKQDESGMPNNRFLAERTGGTYSTLKVQPAELEDSGVYFCASSQDRNSQQFFGPGTRLTVL.

The chain has TRBV7-2 and TRBJ2-7, with 12 positions matching TRBD1. The V segment lost 1 base and the J segment 12 bases; nucleotides outside the gene matches: 7. This CDR3 has 14 residues. Germline V gives CDR1 SGHTA, CDR2 FQGNSA. CDR3 protein: CASSLELGQGALYF. The CDR3 nucleotides read TGTGCCAGCAGCTTAGAGTTGGGACAGGGGGCCTTGTACTTC.

The chain employs TRBV13 and TRBJ2-5, with no clear D. Germline lookup yields CDR1 PRHDT and CDR2 FYEKMQ (reference sequence). This CDR3 is built from 13 residues. The V end was cut by 2 bases, the J end by 4 bases, with 8 bases between. The DNA of the CDR3 is TGTGCCAGCAGCTTATTAGTTGGAGAGACCCAGTACTTC. Translation: CASSLLVGETQYF.

Only a few counts were recorded for this clone. This chain uses TRBV5-1 with TRBJ2-1, with D perhaps TRBD2 (6 bases). Germline V gives CDR1 SGHRS, CDR2 YFSETQ. This CDR3 has 17 residues. The V end was cut by 4 bases, the J end by 11 bases, with 28 bases between. The CDR3 nucleotides are TGCGCCAGCAGCCCGGAGGGTACAGGAGCAGGAAGGGTAAAGCAGTTCTTC. Protein: CASSPEGTGAGRVKQFF.

The chain couples TRBV4-2 to TRBJ1-6; D is possibly TRBD1 (6 bases). The ends were cut back, 5 bases at V and 0 bases at J, with 11 bases in the middle. The CDR3 runs 16 residues. CDR1 and CDR2 from the germline V gene are LGHNA and YNFKEQ. CDR3 region: CASSLADSSYNSPLHF. CDR3 sequence (DNA): TGTGCCAGCAGCTTAGCGGACAGCTCCTATAATTCACCCCTCCACTTT.

By share of the sample, this clone is medium-sized. This chain joins TRBV6-5 and TRBJ1-2; no clear D gene. CDR3 length: 12 residues. Trimming took off 7 bases at V and 5 bases at J, with 11 bases between the two ends. Germline CDR1 reads MNHEY; CDR2 reads SVGAGI. The CDR3 DNA follows: TGTGCCAGCATGGGCAGAAGATATGGCTACACCTTC. Translating it yields CASMGRRYGYTF.

This clone was picked up one time. The chain is built from TRBV5-1 and TRBJ1-1, with 8 positions matching TRBD1. This CDR3 is 15 amino acids long. V trimming: 2 bases; J trimming: 1 base; junction bases outside the gene matches: 4. The V gene's germline CDR1 is SGHRS and CDR2 YFSETQ. The CDR3: CASSFTGGANTEAFF. The DNA for the CDR3 is TGCGCCAGCAGCTTTACAGGGGGAGCGAACACTGAAGCTTTCTTT. The whole variable domain, remainder taken from reference TRBV5-1 and TRBJ1-1, is KAGVTQTPRYLIKTRGQQVTLSCSPISGHRSVSWYQQTPGQGLQFLFEYFSETQRNKGNFPGRFSGRQFSNSRSEMNVSTLELGDSALYLCASSFTGGANTEAFFGQGTRLTVV.

The chain combines TRBV7-2 with TRBJ2-3; 11 nucleotides line up with TRBD2. This CDR3 is 16 amino acids long. The germline V gene has CDR1 SGHTA and CDR2 FQGNSA. V gave up 4 bases and J gave up 2 bases; unmatched junction bases: 5. DNA of the CDR3: TGTGCCAGCAGCTCCAGACTAGCGGGACCCACAGATACGCAGTATTTT. Translated: CASSSRLAGPTDTQYF. The variable domain in full, with the rest retrieved from reference TRBV7-2 and TRBJ2-3, is GAGVSQSPSNKVTEKGKDVELRCDPISGHTALYWYRQSLGQGLEFLIYFQGNSAPDKSGLPSDRFSAERTGGSVSTLTIQRTQQEDSAVYLCASSSRLAGPTDTQYFGPGTRLTVL.

CDR3 residues: CASSLSSGANVLTF. CDR3 DNA sequence: TGTGCCAGCAGCTTGTCCTCTGGGGCCAACGTCCTGACTTTC. This chain connects TRBV7-3 to TRBJ2-6; no clear D gene. CDR1 and CDR2 (germline): SGHTA, FQGTGA. Trimming removed 3 bases from V and 0 bases from J, with 3 bases in between. The CDR3 is 14 amino acids.

The gene calls are TRBV29-1 and TRBJ1-5, with D possibly being TRBD1 (6 bases). Trimming left V 4 bases short and J 10 bases short, with 17 bases between. The CDR3 runs to 13 residues. Germline V lookup: CDR1 SQVTM, CDR2 ANQGSEA. For the CDR3, the DNA is TGCAGCGTTGCATCAGGGGCCCTTAGACCCCAGCATTTT. This translates into CSVASGALRPQHF.

This clone was found a few times. The chain recombines TRBV10-1 with TRBJ2-7; D is uncertain. From germline, CDR1 is WNHNN and CDR2 SYGVQD (reference sequence). Trimming shortened V by 0 bases and J by 9 bases, and 9 bases separated the two germline ends. CDR3 length: 12 amino acids. The CDR3 nucleotides are TGCGCCAGCAGTGAGTCAGGGAAAACGCAGTACTTC. It is translated as CASSESGKTQYF.

In its sample, this clone was seen a few times. In nucleotides, the CDR3 is TGCGCCAGCAGCCTGACGGCAGGGCTGAACACTGAAGCTTTCTTT. Translation: CASSLTAGLNTEAFF. This chain joins TRBV5-1 and TRBJ1-1; D might be TRBD1 (5 bases). CDR3 length equals 15 residues. The germline V gene encodes CDR1 SGHRS and CDR2 YFSETQ. Trimming took 4 bases from V and 0 from J, leaving 13 bases between them.

This clone was counted only a few times. V gene TRBV11-3 combines with J gene TRBJ2-7; 7 nucleotides align to TRBD2. J gave up 4 bases and V 0 bases, and 9 bases lay outside the gene matches. The CDR3 length is 16 residues. CDR1 is SGHNT and CDR2 is YENEEA in the germline V gene. The CDR3 protein is CASSLEVGGSSYEQYF. CDR3 sequence (DNA): TGTGCCAGCAGCTTAGAGGTGGGCGGGAGTTCTTACGAGCAGTACTTC.

The chain recombines TRBV30 with TRBJ1-2; unclear D gene. The V gene lost 5 bases and the J gene lost 2 bases, with 6 bases spanning the gap. The length of the CDR3 is 11 residues. The germline CDR1 and CDR2 sequences are GTSNPN and SVGIG (reference sequence). The CDR3 is CAWSGNYGYTF. The CDR3 DNA reads as TGTGCCTGGTCTGGGAACTATGGCTACACCTTC. Drawing the rest from reference TRBV30 and TRBJ1-2, the complete variable domain is SQTIHQWPATLVQPVGSPLSLECTVEGTSNPNLYWYRQAAGRGLQLLFYSVGIGQISSEVPQNLSASRPQDRQFILSSKKLLLSDSGFYLCAWSGNYGYTFGSGTRLTVV.

The V and J genes are TRBV6-6 and TRBJ2-1; TRBD2 might be the D (5 bases). The CDR3 spans 14 residues. The germline V gene encodes CDR1 MNHNY and CDR2 SVGAGI (reference sequence). Trimming left V 6 bases short and J 6 bases short, with 15 bases between. The CDR3 sequence is CASSLYTRTNEQFF. The CDR3 DNA sequence: TGTGCCAGCAGCTTATATACTAGGACCAATGAGCAGTTCTTC.

The chain couples TRBV5-4 to TRBJ2-2; TRBD1 or TRBD2 may be the D gene (6 bases each). The CDR3 is 16 amino acids. V lost 0 bases, J lost 1 base, and 10 bases lay in between. CDR1 is SGHNT and CDR2 is YYREEE in the germline V gene (reference sequence). CDR3 DNA sequence: TGTGCCAGCAGCTTGGGACTAGGGGGGAACACCGGGGAGCTGTTTTTT. Its translation: CASSLGLGGNTGELFF. Drawing the rest from reference TRBV5-4 and TRBJ2-2, the complete variable domain is ETGVTQSPTHLIKTRGQQVTLRCSSQSGHNTVSWYQQALGQGPQFIFQYYREEENGRGNFPPRFSGLQFPNYSSELNVNALELDDSALYLCASSLGLGGNTGELFFGEGSRLTVL.

The chain is built from TRBV8-2 and TRBJ2-6; the table's D call, TRBD1, has no DNA check behind it. TRBV8-2 is deemed a pseudogene. The CDR3 covers 16 residues. The CDR3 loop is CGSLTITQSRANVLTF. In nucleotides, the CDR3 is TGTGGCAGTTTAACCATAACACAAAGTCGGGCCAACGTCCTGACTTTC.

The chain is built from TRBV6-5 and TRBJ2-3; TRBD2 aligns across 10 bases. The CDR3 extends over 15 amino acids. CDR1 and CDR2 from the germline V gene are MNHEY and SVGAGI. With V trimmed by 5 bases and J by 1 base, 3 bases remained unmatched. The CDR3 region is CASSLAGVGTDTQYF. The CDR3 DNA is TGTGCCAGCAGTCTAGCGGGAGTCGGCACAGATACGCAGTATTTT.